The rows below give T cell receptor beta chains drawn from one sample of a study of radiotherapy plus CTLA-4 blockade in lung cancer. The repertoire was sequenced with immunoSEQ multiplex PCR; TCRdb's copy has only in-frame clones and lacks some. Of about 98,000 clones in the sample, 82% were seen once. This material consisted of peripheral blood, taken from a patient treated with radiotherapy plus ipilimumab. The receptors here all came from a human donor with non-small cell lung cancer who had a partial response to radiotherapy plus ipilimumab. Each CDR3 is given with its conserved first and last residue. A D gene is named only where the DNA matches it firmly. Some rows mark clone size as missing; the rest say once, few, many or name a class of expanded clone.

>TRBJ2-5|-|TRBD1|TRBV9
TGTGCCAGCAGCGAAGAAGGACAGGGAGAGACCCAGTACTTC
CASSEEGQGETQYF
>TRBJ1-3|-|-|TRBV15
TGTGCCACCGCCAGGGCTGGAAACACCATATATTTT
CATARAGNTIYF
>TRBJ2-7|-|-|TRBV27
TGTGCCAGCAGTGGGCTTCAGGAGGTTGGAGGGGAGCAGTACTTC
CASSGLQEVGGEQYF
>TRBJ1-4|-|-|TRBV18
TGTGCCAGCTCAATAGGAGCTGCAACTAATGAAAAACTGTTTTTT
CASSIGAATNEKLFF
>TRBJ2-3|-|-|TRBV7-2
TGTGCCAGCAGCGCTCGGTTGGGCCTGAATACGCAGTATTTT
CASSARLGLNTQYF
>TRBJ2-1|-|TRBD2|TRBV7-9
TGTGCCAGCAGCCAGACTAGCGGCCCCTACAATGAGCAGTTCTTC
CASSQTSGPYNEQFF
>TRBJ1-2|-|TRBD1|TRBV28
TGTGCCAGCAGCTCCGGGACAGGGGCCTATGGCTACACCTTC
CASSSGTGAYGYTF
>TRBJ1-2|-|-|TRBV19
TGTGCCAGTAGTTCTCGACAGTGGGGGGATGGCTACACCTTC
CASSSRQWGDGYTF
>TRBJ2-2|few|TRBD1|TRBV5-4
TGTGCCACGGCCCGGGGACAGGGTAACACCGGGGAGCTGTTTTTT
CATARGQGNTGELFF
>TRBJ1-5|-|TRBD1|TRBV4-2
TGTGCCAGCAGCCAAGATGGGACAGGGGGCGGAAATCAGCCCCAGCATTTT
CASSQDGTGGGNQPQHF
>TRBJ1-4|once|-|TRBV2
TGTGCCAGTGCAGGGCCTAGGGCTGAAAAACTGTTTTTT
CASAGPRAEKLFF